These T cell receptor beta chains were read from a single sample in a study of T-cell memory formation after mild COVID-19. MiXCR, applied by TCRdb to the 5' RACE reads, yields one record per CDR3 protein. Of some 120,000 distinct CDR3 sequences listed, approximately 15% are singletons. Sequencing was carried out using PBMCs or a T cell subset sorted from them (not recorded which). The source of these receptors is a man aged 18 to 29 who had mild COVID-19 (a few samples of this study predate the infection). Cell type and time point are not known. CDR3s include the opening cysteine and the closing phenylalanine or tryptophan. D genes are given only for firm matches. Only some rows state a clone size, as once, few, many or a class for expanded clones.

d_call cdr3_length j_call clone_size v_call cdr3_aa cdr3_nt
- 14 TRBJ2-5 few TRBV5-4 CASSSLQEGETQYF TGTGCCAGCAGCTCACTACAGGAGGGAGAGACCCAGTACTTC
- 17 TRBJ2-6 - TRBV24-1 CATSSQGGISGANVLTF TGTGCCACCAGTTCCCAGGGGGGTATCTCTGGGGCCAACGTCCTGACTTTC
- 16 TRBJ2-5 few TRBV5-1 CASSPGTSTAVKTQYF TGCGCCAGCAGCCCAGGGACTTCGACCGCGGTGAAGACCCAGTACTTC
TRBD2 15 TRBJ2-7 - TRBV20-1 CSASGLAGGTYEQYF TGCAGTGCTAGTGGACTAGCGGGGGGGACGTACGAGCAGTACTTC
- 14 TRBJ2-3 - TRBV7-2 CASSPGGWTDTQYF TGTGCCAGCAGCCCGGGGGGCTGGACAGATACGCAGTATTTT
TRBD1 17 TRBJ2-1 few TRBV7-3 CASSLSFPGTGGDEQFF TGTGCCAGCAGCTTAAGCTTTCCCGGGACAGGGGGCGATGAGCAGTTCTTC
- 18 TRBJ1-1 few TRBV7-8 CASSPRLTPPRTLAEAFF TGTGCCAGCAGCCCTCGTCTCACGCCCCCGAGGACCCTCGCTGAAGCTTTCTTT
- 14 TRBJ2-5 - TRBV12-3/TRBV12-4 CASSLLPGEETQYF TGTGCCAGCAGTTTACTCCCAGGGGAAGAGACCCAGTACTTC
TRBD1 14 TRBJ2-5 few TRBV29-1 CSASTGALGGTQYF TGCAGCGCCTCGACAGGGGCCTTAGGGGGGACCCAGTACTTC
TRBD2 16 TRBJ2-3 many TRBV7-2 CASSLRAGGRTDTQYF TGTGCCAGCAGCTTAAGAGCGGGGGGGCGGACAGATACGCAGTATTTT